This T cell receptor beta chain was recorded in a study of regulatory T cells in long-lasting Graves disease. Building of the TCR beta libraries involved iRepertoire HTBI primers and Arm-PCR of CDR3 regions. MiXCR was run by TCRdb on the multiplex PCR reads, yielding one entry per CDR3 protein. The table lists 650,000 to 700,000 distinct CDR3 sequences, about 30% of them singletons, with roughly 46% in the top ten. V gave up 5 bases and J gave up 2 bases, with 15 bases separating them. Germline V gives CDR1 DFQATT, CDR2 SNEGSKA (reference sequence). CDR3 length: 15 amino acids. As to this clonotype: What it binds is unknown.

Documented time point: persistent/refractory GD, antithyroid drugs over 5 years with positive TRAb. The TCR library used RNA extracted from PBMCs. Study outcomes and limitations: Possibly, too few samples lowered accuracy.

The chain carries TRBV20-1 and TRBJ2-2; no definite D call. Material: peripheral blood mononuclear cells (PBMCs), obtained when the disease was refractory, from a patient treated with antithyroid drugs. This sequence originates from a female donor with Graves disease. The CDR3 nucleotides read TGCAGTGCTTCCGACCGCTCTGCCAACACCGGGGAGCTGTTTTTT. Residues: CSASDRSANTGELFF.